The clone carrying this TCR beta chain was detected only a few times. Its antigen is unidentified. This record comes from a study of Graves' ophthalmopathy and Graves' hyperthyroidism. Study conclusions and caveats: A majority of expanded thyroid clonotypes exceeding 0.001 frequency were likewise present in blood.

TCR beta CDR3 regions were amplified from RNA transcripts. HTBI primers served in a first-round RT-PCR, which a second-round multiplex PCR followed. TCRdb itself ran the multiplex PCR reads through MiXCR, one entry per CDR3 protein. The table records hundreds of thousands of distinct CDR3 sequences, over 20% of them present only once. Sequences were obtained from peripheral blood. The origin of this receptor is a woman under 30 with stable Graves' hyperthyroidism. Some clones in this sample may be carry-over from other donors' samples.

This chain's CDR3 is CASSVVWNTGELFF. DNA of the CDR3: TGTGCCAGCAGCGTAGTATGGAACACCGGGGAGCTGTTTTTT. The rearrangement uses TRBV9 and TRBJ2-2; D gene unclear. Germline V gives CDR1 SGDLS, CDR2 YYNGEE. The V end lost 0 bases, the J end lost 1 base, and 4 bases lay between the germline ends. CDR3 length equals 14 residues. The entire variable domain, with the rest obtained from reference TRBV9 and TRBJ2-2, is as follows: DSGVTQTPKHLITATGQRVTLRCSPRSGDLSVYWYQQSLDQGLQFLIQYYNGEERAKGNILERFSAQQFPDLHSELNLSSLELGDSALYFCASSVVWNTGELFFGEGSRLTVL.